The 13 T cell receptor beta chains below all came from one sample that was sequenced in a study of neurological immune-mediated disorders. TCRdb ran MiXCR on the 5' RACE reads and lists one entry per CDR3 protein. The data hold about 58,000 distinct CDR3 sequences, with around 3.6% observed a single time. The sequencing input was PBMCs. These receptors came from a man aged 25-45 years with multiple sclerosis.

This clonotype was picked up many times. The chain couples TRBV12-3 or TRBV12-4 to TRBJ1-1; D is ambiguous. CDR3 length: 14 residues. V was shortened by 6 bases and J by 4 bases, with 15 bases between the two germline ends. In nucleotides, the CDR3 is TGTGCCAGCAGGTTCTCCGGAGGGTTCACTGAAGCTTTCTTT. Translation gives CASRFSGGFTEAFF.

This clonotype was detected once. Without the conserved terminal phenylalanine or tryptophan, this CDR3 likely stems from a read error. The chain joins TRBV20-1 to TRBJ2-1; a weak D match, TRBD1 (6 bases). CDR1 is DFQATT, CDR2 SNEGSKA, per germline (reference sequence). The V end was cut by 5 bases, the J end by 0 bases, with 14 bases between. The CDR3 totals 15 residues. This CDR3 reads CSAPDRLSSYNEQFN. As DNA, the CDR3 is TGCAGTGCTCCTGACAGGTTGAGCTCCTACAATGAGCAGTTCAAC.

This clonotype was seen many times. The rearrangement joins TRBV20-1 to TRBJ2-7; 10 bases line up with TRBD1. Germline assignment: CDR1 DFQATT and CDR2 SNEGSKA (reference sequence). This CDR3 has 13 residues. Trimming took 6 bases from V and 3 from J; bases not matched to a gene: 5. CDR3 loop: CSAADRGDYEQYF. CDR3 DNA sequence: TGCAGTGCCGCGGACAGGGGGGACTACGAGCAGTACTTC.

This clonotype showed up many times. The J gene is TRBJ2-5, the V gene TRBV25-1; D possibly matches TRBD1 or TRBD2 (5 bases each). Per the germline V gene, CDR1 is MGHDK and CDR2 is SYGVNS. The V end was cut by 3 bases, the J end by 4 bases, with 6 bases between. The CDR3 covers 12 residues. CDR3 DNA: TGTGCCAGCAGTGAGAGGGGAGAGACCCAGTACTTC. It encodes CASSERGETQYF.

The sample holds many counts of this clonotype. The V gene is TRBV7-7, the J gene TRBJ2-2; D possibly corresponds to TRBD1 (5 bases). V lost 2 bases and J 1 base, leaving 11 bases between the germline ends. Germline V gives CDR1 SSHAT, CDR2 FNYEAQ (reference sequence). The CDR3 runs 16 residues. The CDR3 coding sequence is TGTGCCAGCAGCTTACTTCCCGGACAGAACACCGGGGAGCTGTTTTTT. Its protein is CASSLLPGQNTGELFF.

A few counts support this clonotype. The genes are TRBV10-3 and TRBJ2-2; the match to TRBD1 covers 7 bases. In germline, CDR1 is ENHRY, CDR2 SYGVKD. CDR3 length: 14 residues. V trimming: 6 bases; J trimming: 0 bases; junction bases outside the gene matches: 1. As DNA, the CDR3 is TGTGCCATCAGGGGGACAGCGAACACCGGGGAGCTGTTTTTT. It encodes CAIRGTANTGELFF.

This clonotype was detected many times. The rearrangement links TRBV6-6 to TRBJ1-6; 8 nucleotides line up with TRBD1. Unmatched junction bases numbered 5, after V lost 6 bases and J lost 7 bases. The CDR3 is made up of 14 amino acids. Per germline, CDR1 MNHNY and CDR2 SVGAGI (reference sequence). The CDR3 sequence is CASRPTGENSPLHF. The CDR3 nucleotides read TGTGCCAGCAGACCGACAGGGGAAAATTCACCCCTCCACTTT.

This clonotype has a count of ten or more. The rearrangement uses TRBV12-3 or TRBV12-4 and TRBJ1-5; D gene uncertain. There are 16 residues in the CDR3. Deletions cut 2 bases from V and 0 bases from J, with 11 bases between. The CDR3 DNA reads as TGTGCCAGCAGTTTAACGGGCGGGTATAGCAATCAGCCCCAGCATTTT. Amino acids: CASSLTGGYSNQPQHF.

This clonotype was observed many times. The rearrangement joins TRBV3-1 to TRBJ2-1; 10 bases are shared with TRBD2. V trimming: 1 base; J trimming: 8 bases; junction bases outside the gene matches: 8. This CDR3 spans 16 amino acids. Germline V lookup: CDR1 LGHDT, CDR2 YNNKEL (reference sequence). The CDR3 DNA follows: TGTGCCAGCAGCCAAGCGGGAGCGGGGGGGCTCGATGAGCAGTTCTTC. Its translation is CASSQAGAGGLDEQFF.

This clonotype appeared many times. The V and J genes are TRBV27 and TRBJ1-5; D is undetermined. With 0 bases removed from V and 6 bases from J, the gap between germline ends came to 12 bases. Germline CDR1 MNHEY, CDR2 SMNVEV (reference sequence). This CDR3 comprises 15 residues. CDR3 residues: CASSLSILSGQPQHF. CDR3 nucleotides: TGTGCCAGCAGTTTATCTATCCTGAGCGGTCAGCCCCAGCATTTT.

This clonotype was counted at least ten times. V and J are TRBV12-3 or TRBV12-4 and TRBJ2-2; tentatively, D is TRBD1 or TRBD2 (5 bases each). The CDR3 has 16 residues. V lost 5 bases to trimming and J lost 1 base, with 14 bases between them. CDR3 nucleotides: TGTGCCAGCAGTAAGACGGGACGGGGGAACACCGGGGAGCTGTTTTTT. Translated, it gives CASSKTGRGNTGELFF.

This clonotype was picked up many times. This chain uses TRBV5-1 with TRBJ1-1; 8 nucleotides agree with TRBD1. V shed 2 bases and J 0 bases; nucleotides not matched to a gene: 15. This CDR3 is built from 19 residues. Looked up from germline, CDR1 is SGHRS and CDR2 is YFSETQ. The CDR3 spells CASSFGAQGTGAMNTEAFF. The CDR3 coding sequence is TGCGCCAGCAGCTTTGGGGCCCAAGGGACAGGAGCCATGAACACTGAAGCTTTCTTT.

Ten or more counts support this clonotype. DNA of the CDR3: TGCAGTGCTTCCGTAGCAGGGGTTGAGAACACTGAAGCTTTCTTT. Translated: CSASVAGVENTEAFF. The rearrangement links TRBV20-1 to TRBJ1-1; tentative D call: TRBD1 (6 bases). V was pared by 5 bases and J by 1 base, with 17 bases between. The germline V gene encodes CDR1 DFQATT and CDR2 SNEGSKA (reference sequence). This CDR3 contains 15 residues.